Below are 7 T cell receptor beta chains sequenced from a single sample in a study of T cells in Graves' hyperthyroidism and ophthalmopathy. RNA transcripts gave rise to amplified TCR beta CDR3 regions. First-round RT-PCR targeting the TCR CDR3 was performed with the HTBI primer set. TCRdb recomputed calls from the multiplex PCR reads with MiXCR, one row per CDR3 protein. The table has about 590,000 distinct CDR3 sequences, 15% to 17% seen once. Sequencing was done on a sample of blood. These receptor sequences come from a woman aged 30 to 39 with Graves' hyperthyroidism.

This clonotype showed up many times. This rearrangement joins TRBV2 to TRBJ1-2; no clear D. The CDR3 is 14 amino acids. V dropped 10 bases and J dropped 0 bases, with 15 bases sitting between them. Germline V lookup: CDR1 SNHLY, CDR2 FYNNEI. DNA for the CDR3: TGTGCCACCGTTTCGACAATCTCTAACTATGGCTACACCTTC. Protein product: CATVSTISNYGYTF. The variable domain in full, completed from reference TRBV2 and TRBJ1-2, reads EPEVTQTPSHQVTQMGQEVILRCVPISNHLYFYWYRQILGQKVEFLVSFYNNEISEKSEIFDDQFSVERPDGSNFTLKIRSTKLEDSAMYFCATVSTISNYGYTFGSGTRLTVV.

This clonotype was seen repeatedly, ten times or more. The rearrangement uses TRBV2 and TRBJ1-5; 11 positions match TRBD1. Germline V gene data show CDR1 as SNHLY and CDR2 as FYNNEI. The CDR3 length is 15 residues. The trim removed 6 bases at V and 3 bases at J, leaving 4 bases unmatched. CDR3 amino acids: CASRDRGRDNQPQHF. In nucleotides, the CDR3 is TGTGCCAGCAGGGACAGGGGGCGTGACAATCAGCCCCAGCATTTT.

Ten or more counts support this clonotype. This chain connects TRBV18 to TRBJ2-3; maybe TRBD1 (5 bases). CDR3 length equals 15 residues. Deletions cut 0 bases from V and 2 bases from J, with 9 bases between. The germline CDR1 and CDR2 sequences are KGHSH and LQKENI. The CDR3 loop reads CASSPPGASTDTQYF. CDR3 bases: TGTGCCAGCTCACCACCTGGGGCTTCCACAGATACGCAGTATTTT.

CDR3: CSVADGGRETQYF. In DNA form, the CDR3 reads TGCAGCGTAGCGGACGGGGGGCGGGAGACCCAGTACTTC. This chain connects TRBV29-1 to TRBJ2-5, with D possibly being TRBD2 (7 bases). The CDR3 is 13 residues long. CDR1 and CDR2 (germline): SQVTM, ANQGSEA. Trimming pared 6 bases from V and 5 bases from J, leaving 16 bases between.

This clonotype has ten or more counts. The chain couples TRBV2 to TRBJ2-1; the match to TRBD2 covers 7 bases. This CDR3 is built from 18 residues. CDR1 is SNHLY and CDR2 is FYNNEI in the germline V gene. J was trimmed by 4 bases and V by 8 bases; bases with no gene match: 20. The CDR3 reads CASGGDETGLRTYNEQFF. Written as DNA, the CDR3 is TGTGCCAGCGGGGGGGACGAAACGGGACTACGGACTTACAATGAGCAGTTCTTC.

This clonotype was picked up many times. This chain joins TRBV29-1 and TRBJ2-3, with 11 bases that match TRBD2. Germline CDR1 SQVTM, CDR2 ANQGSEA. This CDR3 comprises 15 residues. V shed 6 bases and J 4 bases; nucleotides not matched to a gene: 9. Here the CDR3 DNA reads TGCAGCGTGGCACATACTAGCGGGAGCCCAGATACGCAGTATTTT. Its protein is CSVAHTSGSPDTQYF.

The rearrangement links TRBV4-1 to TRBJ2-7; TRBD1 aligns across 8 bases. V shed 10 bases, J shed 2 bases, and the junction held 10 bases outside the gene matches. The CDR3 runs 14 residues. Germline lookup yields CDR1 MGHRA and CDR2 YSYEKL. The CDR3 protein is CATQVDRGTYEQYF. The CDR3 nucleotides read TGCGCCACCCAAGTCGACAGGGGAACCTACGAGCAGTACTTC.